These 30 T cell receptor beta chains share one sample of origin, sequenced in a study of cytomegalovirus exposure and HLA in healthy donors. Primers: 60 Vbeta forward and 13 Jbeta reverse. Assay used: immunoSEQ multiplex PCR; TCRdb lists only in-frame clones, some missing. The sample holds approximately 88,000 clones, roughly three quarters seen once. The specimen sequenced was PBMCs. The receptors come from a young man in good health and CMV-seronegative.

This rearrangement joins TRBV11-2 to TRBJ2-3; D may be TRBD1 (5 bases). The length of the CDR3 is 15 residues. V was clipped by 0 bases and J by 0 bases, with 7 bases between them. Per the germline V gene, CDR1 is SGHAT and CDR2 is FQNNGV. In DNA, the CDR3 is TGTGCCAGCAGCTTAGAGACAGCTAGCACAGATACGCAGTATTTT. This encodes CASSLETASTDTQYF. The full variable domain, completed using reference TRBV11-2 and TRBJ2-3, is EAGVAQSPRYKIIEKRQSVAFWCNPISGHATLYWYQQILGQGPKLLIQFQNNGVVDDSQLPKDRFSAERLKGVDSTLKIQPAKLEDSAVYLCASSLETASTDTQYFGPGTRLTVL.

The sample holds one count of this clone. The V and J genes are TRBV7-2 and TRBJ1-2; 10 nucleotides agree with TRBD1. There are 15 residues in the CDR3. Germline V gene sequence: CDR1 SGHTA, CDR2 FQGNSA. V lost 2 bases, J lost 2 bases, and 2 bases stayed unmatched. This CDR3 reads CASSLTGQGNYGYTF. CDR3 nucleotides: TGTGCCAGCAGCTTAACGGGACAGGGGAACTATGGCTACACCTTC.

The rearrangement joins TRBV7-9 to TRBJ2-1; 10 positions agree with TRBD1. The CDR3 contains 15 residues. Germline lookup yields CDR1 SEHNR and CDR2 FQNEAQ (reference sequence). V lost 0 bases and J lost 7; bases outside the gene matches: 3. Here the CDR3 reads CASSLADRGPNEQFF. DNA of the CDR3: TGTGCCAGCAGCTTAGCCGACAGGGGGCCAAATGAGCAGTTCTTC.

The V and J genes are TRBV7-2 and TRBJ2-5; possibly TRBD2 for D (5 bases). Trimming shortened V by 0 bases and J by 5 bases, and 13 bases separated the two germline ends. This CDR3 comprises 15 residues. Germline V gene lookup returns CDR1 SGHTA and CDR2 FQGNSA. The CDR3 bases are TGTGCCAGCAGCTTAGCTGGAATAAGAGGGGAGACCCAGTACTTC. This gives the protein CASSLAGIRGETQYF.

There are a few counts of this clone. The V gene is TRBV7-2, the J gene TRBJ2-2, with a possible D match to TRBD2 (5 bases). The V end lost 5 bases, the J end lost 6 bases, and 10 bases lay between the germline ends. The length of the CDR3 is 13 residues. Germline V gene sequence: CDR1 SGHTA, CDR2 FQGNSA. This CDR3 is CASSEGYPGELFF. The CDR3 nucleotides read TGTGCCAGCAGCGAGGGTTACCCCGGGGAGCTGTTTTTT.

V gene TRBV25-1 combines with J gene TRBJ1-2; D is undetermined. Germline V lookup: CDR1 MGHDK, CDR2 SYGVNS. This CDR3 has 15 amino acids. Trimming removed 5 bases from V and 7 bases from J, with 20 bases in between. In nucleotides, the CDR3 is TGTGCCAGCAGTCAGAGACACAACCCTTTGGGTGGCTACACCTTC. It codes for CASSQRHNPLGGYTF.

The chain uses TRBV10-3 and TRBJ2-7; tentative D call: TRBD1 (6 bases). Trimming pared 6 bases from V and 2 bases from J, leaving 17 bases between. The germline V gene encodes CDR1 ENHRY and CDR2 SYGVKD. The length of the CDR3 is 15 residues. CDR3 loop: CAIRMTRDITYEQYF. The CDR3 DNA is TGTGCCATCAGAATGACCCGGGACATAACCTACGAGCAGTACTTC.

The chain has TRBV15 and TRBJ1-2; TRBD1 is a possible D gene (6 bases). Trimming removed 0 bases from V and 0 bases from J, with 8 bases in between. Germline CDR1 reads LNHNV; CDR2 reads YYDKDF (reference sequence). This CDR3 is 15 amino acids long. CDR3 protein: CATSREGGANYGYTF. The CDR3 DNA reads TGTGCCACCAGCAGAGAAGGGGGAGCTAACTATGGCTACACCTTC. Complete variable domain (other parts from reference TRBV15 and TRBJ1-2): DAMVIQNPRYQVTQFGKPVTLSCSQTLNHNVMYWYQQKSSQAPKLLFHYYDKDFNNEADTPDNFQSRRPNTSFCFLDIRSPGLGDTAMYLCATSREGGANYGYTFGSGTRLTVV.

The chain employs TRBV5-6 and TRBJ2-7; weak D call: TRBD2 (6 bases). Trimming left V 6 bases short and J 2 bases short, with 15 bases between. The CDR3 totals 14 residues. The germline V gene has CDR1 SGHDT and CDR2 YYEEEE. CDR3 sequence reads: CASNLGGSAYEQYF. CDR3 in DNA: TGTGCCAGCAACCTGGGAGGTTCCGCCTACGAGCAGTACTTC.

The chain carries TRBV4-2 and TRBJ1-4; the D is unclear. Trimming shortened V by 1 base and J by 5 bases, and 8 bases separated the two germline ends. This CDR3 has 14 residues. CDR1 and CDR2 (germline): LGHNA, YNFKEQ. DNA of the CDR3: TGTGCCAGCAGCCAAGGGCTGGAGAATGAAAAACTGTTTTTT. Translation: CASSQGLENEKLFF.

The chain uses TRBV7-9 and TRBJ2-1; 12 bases line up with TRBD2. The V gene end was trimmed by 4 bases and the J gene end by 5 bases; junction bases not matched to a gene: 9. The CDR3 totals 17 residues. Per the germline V gene, CDR1 is SEHNR and CDR2 is FQNEAQ (reference sequence). The CDR3 protein is CASSSARTSGIDNEQFF. The CDR3 DNA follows: TGTGCCAGCAGCTCCGCAAGGACTAGCGGGATTGACAATGAGCAGTTCTTC.

J is TRBJ2-1 and V is TRBV21-1; whether TRBD2, the table's D call, matches the DNA was not checked. TRBV21-1 is an annotated pseudogene. The CDR3 is made up of 19 amino acids. The CDR3 DNA follows: TGTGCCAGCAGCAAAGGTCTAGAGTCCACTGTCCGCTCCTACAATGAGCAGTTCTTC. Its protein is CASSKGLESTVRSYNEQFF.

This sequence joins TRBV2 and TRBJ1-5; 7 nucleotides align to TRBD1. Germline loops: CDR1 SNHLY, CDR2 FYNNEI. The CDR3 has 16 amino acids. The V gene end was trimmed by 2 bases and the J gene end by 4 bases; junction bases not matched to a gene: 8. This CDR3 reads CASSENQAGGNQPQHF. The CDR3 DNA reads TGTGCCAGCAGTGAAAATCAGGCAGGGGGGAATCAGCCCCAGCATTTT.

The chain links TRBV6-4 to TRBJ2-3; D might be TRBD1 (6 bases). V lost 4 bases and J lost 4, with 12 bases in between. CDR1 MRHNA and CDR2 SNTAGT come from the germline V gene. The CDR3 spans 14 residues. CDR3 nucleotides: TGTGCCAGCAGTGTGGGGGCCGGAGCAGATACGCAGTATTTT. This translates into CASSVGAGADTQYF.

This clone occurred a few times. The gene calls are TRBV11-2 and TRBJ1-1; D is uncertain. CDR1 and CDR2 (germline): SGHAT, FQNNGV. V was trimmed by 0 bases and J by 3 bases, leaving 8 bases between them. The CDR3 runs 14 residues. The chain's CDR3 is CASSLDVDYTEAFF. The CDR3 DNA is TGTGCCAGCAGCTTAGATGTCGACTACACTGAAGCTTTCTTT. Using reference TRBV11-2 and TRBJ1-1 for the parts outside the CDR3, the full variable domain is EAGVAQSPRYKIIEKRQSVAFWCNPISGHATLYWYQQILGQGPKLLIQFQNNGVVDDSQLPKDRFSAERLKGVDSTLKIQPAKLEDSAVYLCASSLDVDYTEAFFGQGTRLTVV.

This chain links TRBV9 with TRBJ1-1; 9 bases are a match to TRBD1. The CDR3 extends over 15 amino acids. J was trimmed by 3 bases and V by 2 bases; bases with no gene match: 5. Germline V CDR1 and CDR2: SGDLS, YYNGEE. CDR3 nucleotide sequence: TGTGCCAGCAGCGTTCGTGGGGACAGGGACACTGAAGCTTTCTTT. Translating gives CASSVRGDRDTEAFF.

This clone has a single count. The rearrangement links TRBV5-4 to TRBJ2-1; 8 bases line up with TRBD2. CDR3 length: 13 amino acids. The V gene's germline CDR1 is SGHNT and CDR2 YYREEE (reference sequence). V dropped 4 bases and J dropped 10; count of bases not matched to a gene: 7. This CDR3 reads CASSEGLESEQFF. The CDR3 nucleotides are TGTGCCAGCAGCGAGGGACTAGAATCCGAGCAGTTCTTC. The variable domain in full, with the rest retrieved from reference TRBV5-4 and TRBJ2-1, is ETGVTQSPTHLIKTRGQQVTLRCSSQSGHNTVSWYQQALGQGPQFIFQYYREEENGRGNFPPRFSGLQFPNYSSELNVNALELDDSALYLCASSEGLESEQFFGPGTRLTVL.

The chain combines TRBV28 with TRBJ1-2; 8 nucleotides agree with TRBD1. The germline CDR1 and CDR2 sequences are MDHEN and SYDVKM. Germline trimming cut 6 bases from V and 3 bases from J; bases unmatched to any gene: 6. This CDR3 has 14 residues. CDR3: CASSPTGGDYGYTF. In DNA, the CDR3 is TGTGCCAGCAGCCCCACAGGGGGGGACTATGGCTACACCTTC.

The rearrangement uses TRBV27 and TRBJ2-5, with TRBD1 identical over 8 bases. Germline lookup yields CDR1 MNHEY and CDR2 SMNVEV (reference sequence). V shed 0 bases, J shed 5 bases, and the junction held 2 bases outside the gene matches. This CDR3 comprises 14 residues. This CDR3 reads CASSLSRQGETQYF. CDR3 in DNA: TGTGCCAGCAGTTTATCCAGACAGGGGGAGACCCAGTACTTC.

The J gene is TRBJ2-3, the V gene TRBV5-6; maybe TRBD2 (6 bases). Germline V gene sequence: CDR1 SGHDT, CDR2 YYEEEE. CDR3 length equals 19 residues. V shed 5 bases and J shed 4 bases, with 29 bases lying between them. The chain's CDR3 is CASRLYRAPGSLAADTQYF. CDR3 bases: TGTGCCAGCAGATTGTACCGGGCCCCGGGGTCCTTAGCGGCAGATACGCAGTATTTT. The variable domain in full, completed from reference TRBV5-6 and TRBJ2-3, reads DAGVTQSPTHLIKTRGQQVTLRCSPKSGHDTVSWYQQALGQGPQFIFQYYEEEERQRGNFPDRFSGHQFPNYSSELNVNALLLGDSALYLCASRLYRAPGSLAADTQYFGPGTRLTVL.

V gene TRBV10-3 combines with J gene TRBJ2-7; D gene unclear. This CDR3 contains 15 residues. Germline-derived CDR1 and CDR2 are ENHRY and SYGVKD. The V end was cut by 6 bases, the J end by 0 bases, with 15 bases between. The CDR3 spells CAIRRGAESSYEQYF. The CDR3 nucleotides read TGTGCCATCAGACGCGGAGCTGAAAGCTCCTACGAGCAGTACTTC.

The genes are TRBV7-2 and TRBJ2-1, with TRBD2 matching over 9 bases. The CDR3 totals 19 residues. Trimming removed 2 bases from V and 0 bases from J; junction bases left unmatched: 11. Germline V CDR1 and CDR2: SGHTA, FQGNSA. The CDR3 nucleotides read TGTGCCAGCAGCTTAATAGGGTTAGCGGGAGTGGGCTCCTACAATGAGCAGTTCTTC. This translates into CASSLIGLAGVGSYNEQFF. Together with reference TRBV7-2 and TRBJ2-1, the CDR3 gives the full variable domain: GAGVSQSPSNKVTEKGKDVELRCDPISGHTALYWYRQSLGQGLEFLIYFQGNSAPDKSGLPSDRFSAERTGGSVSTLTIQRTQQEDSAVYLCASSLIGLAGVGSYNEQFFGPGTRLTVL.

V gene TRBV7-2 combines with J gene TRBJ1-4, with D uncertain. The V end lost 0 bases, the J end lost 5 bases, and 10 bases lay between the germline ends. This CDR3 has 15 amino acids. CDR1 is SGHTA, CDR2 FQGNSA, per germline. The CDR3 bases are TGTGCCAGCAGCTTAGCGCATCTTAGCAATGAAAAACTGTTTTTT. The encoded protein is CASSLAHLSNEKLFF.

For the CDR3, the DNA is TGTGCCAGCAGCTTGAACAGGATGGGGGAGCAGTACTTC. It specifies CASSLNRMGEQYF. The J gene is TRBJ2-7, the V gene TRBV5-6; possibly TRBD1 for D (5 bases). Germline CDR1 SGHDT, CDR2 YYEEEE. Trimming stripped 1 base from V and 7 bases from J, with 12 bases between. The CDR3 sequence is 13 residues long.

The chain couples TRBV19 to TRBJ2-1; 7 bases match TRBD2. This CDR3 is 15 amino acids long. Germline V gene data show CDR1 as LNHDA and CDR2 as SQIVND (reference sequence). V lost 3 bases to trimming and J lost 3 bases; unmatched junction nucleotides: 5. The DNA of the CDR3 is TGTGCCAGTAGTATTGGGCGGGAGTACTACAATGAGCAGTTCTTC. It is translated as CASSIGREYYNEQFF.

V is TRBV30 and J is TRBJ1-1; 11 bases match TRBD1. This CDR3 is built from 15 residues. V was clipped by 2 bases and J by 5 bases; unmatched bases: 7. Germline V gene lookup returns CDR1 GTSNPN and CDR2 SVGIG (reference sequence). The CDR3 here is CAWSSGQGAVTEAFF. In nucleotides, the CDR3 is TGTGCCTGGAGTTCCGGACAGGGGGCGGTGACTGAAGCTTTCTTT. The whole variable domain, filled in from reference TRBV30 and TRBJ1-1, reads SQTIHQWPATLVQPVGSPLSLECTVEGTSNPNLYWYRQAAGRGLQLLFYSVGIGQISSEVPQNLSASRPQDRQFILSSKKLLLSDSGFYLCAWSSGQGAVTEAFFGQGTRLTVV.

The V and J genes are TRBV2 and TRBJ2-1; 9 bases match TRBD1. V shed 0 bases, J shed 0 bases, and the junction held 6 bases outside the gene matches. CDR1 and CDR2 from the germline V gene are SNHLY and FYNNEI. The length of the CDR3 is 18 residues. CDR3 residues: CASSEAAGQGSSYNEQFF. DNA for the CDR3: TGTGCCAGCAGTGAAGCCGCCGGACAGGGGAGCTCCTACAATGAGCAGTTCTTC.

The gene calls are TRBV9 and TRBJ2-1, with D uncertain. With 4 bases removed from V and 0 bases from J, the gap between germline ends came to 5 bases. This CDR3 region has 13 residues. Germline V gene data show CDR1 as SGDLS and CDR2 as YYNGEE. CDR3 DNA: TGTGCCAGCAGCTCGGGCTCCTACAATGAGCAGTTCTTC. Translating it yields CASSSGSYNEQFF.

V is TRBV18 and J is TRBJ2-7, with TRBD2 identical over 11 bases. V lost 3 bases and J lost 7; bases outside the gene matches: 14. The CDR3 is 17 amino acids. Germline loops: CDR1 KGHSH, CDR2 LQKENI. CDR3 in amino acids: CASSPLAGGPYLGEQYF. The CDR3 bases are TGTGCCAGCTCACCGCTAGCGGGGGGACCCTATCTAGGAGAGCAGTACTTC. The entire variable domain, with the rest obtained from reference TRBV18 and TRBJ2-7, is as follows: NAGVMQNPRHLVRRRGQEARLRCSPMKGHSHVYWYRQLPEEGLKFMVYLQKENIIDESGMPKERFSAEFPKEGPSILRIQQVVRGDSAAYFCASSPLAGGPYLGEQYFGPGTRLTVT.

V and J are TRBV7-2 and TRBJ2-3, with 9 bases that match TRBD2. This CDR3 contains 15 residues. The ends lost 5 bases at V and 1 base at J; junction bases unmatched: 4. Germline CDR1 reads SGHTA; CDR2 reads FQGNSA. The CDR3 nucleotides read TGTGCCAGCAGCCGGAGCGGGGGGCGCACAGATACGCAGTATTTT. It yields the protein CASSRSGGRTDTQYF.